This T cell receptor beta chain came from a study of lymphopenia after photon versus proton radiotherapy. Overall study findings and caveats: Proton therapy kept repertoires fairly stable, unlike photons, which gained effector/memory cells.

V trimming: 6 bases; J trimming: 3 bases; junction bases outside the gene matches: 8. This CDR3 comprises 14 residues. Germline V lookup: CDR1 SGDLS, CDR2 YYNGEE. Only in-frame clones appear in the TCRdb table, and some are missing; sequencing was by immunoSEQ multiplex PCR. Of about 30,000 clones listed, around 94% were seen once; the top ten hold around 0.72%. In regard to this clone: The antigen remains unidentified.

The J gene is TRBJ1-2, the V gene TRBV9; 7 nucleotides align to TRBD1. This receptor was obtained from a woman aged 50 to 60 with cholangiocarcinoma. The material was peripheral blood, obtained from a patient treated with photon-based radiotherapy. CDR3 loop: CASTGTTGDYGYTF. The CDR3 nucleotides are TGTGCCAGCACCGGCACCACAGGGGACTATGGCTACACCTTC.